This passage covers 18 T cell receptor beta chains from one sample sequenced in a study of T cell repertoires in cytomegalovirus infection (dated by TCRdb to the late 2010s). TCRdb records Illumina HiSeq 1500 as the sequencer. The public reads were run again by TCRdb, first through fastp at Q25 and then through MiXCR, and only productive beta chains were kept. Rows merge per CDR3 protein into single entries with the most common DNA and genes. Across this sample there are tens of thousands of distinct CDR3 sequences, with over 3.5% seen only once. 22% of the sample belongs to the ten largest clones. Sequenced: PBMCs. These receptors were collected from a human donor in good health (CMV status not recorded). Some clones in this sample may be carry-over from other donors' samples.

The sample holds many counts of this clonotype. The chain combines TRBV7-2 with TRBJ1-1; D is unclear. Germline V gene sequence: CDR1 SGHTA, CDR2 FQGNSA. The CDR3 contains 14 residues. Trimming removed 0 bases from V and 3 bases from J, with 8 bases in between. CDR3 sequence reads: CASSLASGYTEAFF. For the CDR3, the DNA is TGTGCCAGCAGCTTAGCGTCCGGGTACACTGAAGCTTTCTTT. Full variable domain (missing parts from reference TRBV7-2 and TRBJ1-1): GAGVSQSPSNKVTEKGKDVELRCDPISGHTALYWYRQSLGQGLEFLIYFQGNSAPDKSGLPSDRFSAERTGGSVSTLTIQRTQQEDSAVYLCASSLASGYTEAFFGQGTRLTVV.

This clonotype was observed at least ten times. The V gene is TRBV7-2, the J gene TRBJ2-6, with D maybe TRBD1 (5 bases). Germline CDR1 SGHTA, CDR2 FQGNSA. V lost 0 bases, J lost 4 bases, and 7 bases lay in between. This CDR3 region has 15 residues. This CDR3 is CASSLAGLGANVLTF. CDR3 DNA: TGTGCCAGCAGCTTAGCGGGGCTCGGGGCCAACGTCCTGACTTTC.

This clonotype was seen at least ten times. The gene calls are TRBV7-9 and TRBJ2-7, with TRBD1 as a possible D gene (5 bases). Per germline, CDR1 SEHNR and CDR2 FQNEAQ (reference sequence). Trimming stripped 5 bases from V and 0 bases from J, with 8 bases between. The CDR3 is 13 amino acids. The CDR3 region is CASSLDSSYEQYF. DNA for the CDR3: TGTGCCAGCAGCCTAGACAGCTCCTACGAGCAGTACTTC.

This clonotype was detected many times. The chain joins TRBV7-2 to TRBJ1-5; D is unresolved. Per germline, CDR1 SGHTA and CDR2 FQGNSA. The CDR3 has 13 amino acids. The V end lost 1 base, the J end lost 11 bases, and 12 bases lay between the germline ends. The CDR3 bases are TGTGCCAGCAGCTTAGTTGACGGGAGGTCCCAGCATTTT. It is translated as CASSLVDGRSQHF.

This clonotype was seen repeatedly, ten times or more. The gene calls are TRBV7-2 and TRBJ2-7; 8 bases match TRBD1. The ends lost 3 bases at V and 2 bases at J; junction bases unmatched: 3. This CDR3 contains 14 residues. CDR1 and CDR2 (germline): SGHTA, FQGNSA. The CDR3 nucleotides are TGTGCCAGCAGCTTTGAACAGGGGGCCTACGAGCAGTACTTC. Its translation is CASSFEQGAYEQYF. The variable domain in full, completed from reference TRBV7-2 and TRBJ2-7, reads GAGVSQSPSNKVTEKGKDVELRCDPISGHTALYWYRQSLGQGLEFLIYFQGNSAPDKSGLPSDRFSAERTGGSVSTLTIQRTQQEDSAVYLCASSFEQGAYEQYFGPGTRLTVT.

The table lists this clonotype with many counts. This CDR3 reads CASSSLAGVSSYNSPLHF. The CDR3 nucleotides read TGTGCCAGCAGTTCCCTGGCAGGTGTAAGCTCCTATAATTCACCCCTCCACTTT. The chain links TRBV6-6 to TRBJ1-6; D is unclear. The CDR3 length is 18 residues. The V end lost 4 bases, the J end lost 0 bases, and 16 bases lay between the germline ends. Germline V gene sequence: CDR1 MNHNY, CDR2 SVGAGI (reference sequence).

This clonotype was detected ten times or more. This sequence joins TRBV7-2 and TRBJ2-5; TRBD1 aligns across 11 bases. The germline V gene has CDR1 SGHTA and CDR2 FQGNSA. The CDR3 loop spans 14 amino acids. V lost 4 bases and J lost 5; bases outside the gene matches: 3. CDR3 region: CASSWTGGDETQYF. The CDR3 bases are TGTGCCAGCAGCTGGACAGGGGGCGATGAGACCCAGTACTTC.

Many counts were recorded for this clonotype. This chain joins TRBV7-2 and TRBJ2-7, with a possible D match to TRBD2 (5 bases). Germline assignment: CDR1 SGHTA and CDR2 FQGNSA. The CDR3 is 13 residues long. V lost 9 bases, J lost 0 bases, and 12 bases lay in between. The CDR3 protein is CASSERSSYEQYF. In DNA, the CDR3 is TGTGCCAGTTCCGAGCGGAGCTCCTACGAGCAGTACTTC.

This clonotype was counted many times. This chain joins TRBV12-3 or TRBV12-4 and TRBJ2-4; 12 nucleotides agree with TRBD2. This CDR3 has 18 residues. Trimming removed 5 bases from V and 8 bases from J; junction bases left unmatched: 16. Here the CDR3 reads CASSGLAGNSYRVDIQYF. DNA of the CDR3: TGTGCCAGCAGTGGACTAGCGGGAAACTCGTACCGGGTAGACATTCAGTACTTC.

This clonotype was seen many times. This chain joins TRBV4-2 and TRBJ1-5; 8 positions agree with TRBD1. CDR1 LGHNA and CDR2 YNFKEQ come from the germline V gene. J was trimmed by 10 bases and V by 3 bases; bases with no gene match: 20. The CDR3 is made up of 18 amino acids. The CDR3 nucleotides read TGTGCCAGCAGCCAGATTAATACCCGGACAGGGTTAAATCGACCCCAGCATTTT. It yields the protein CASSQINTRTGLNRPQHF.

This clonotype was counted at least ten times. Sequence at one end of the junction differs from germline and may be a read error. CDR3 bases: TGTGCTAGCAGCCAGACTAGCGGGGACCTACAAGAGACCCAGTACTTC. Amino acids: CASSQTSGDLQETQYF. The V call is TRBV7-7, the J call TRBJ2-5; 11 bases are a match to TRBD2. CDR3 length: 16 amino acids. Germline-derived CDR1 and CDR2 are SSHAT and FNYEAQ (reference sequence).

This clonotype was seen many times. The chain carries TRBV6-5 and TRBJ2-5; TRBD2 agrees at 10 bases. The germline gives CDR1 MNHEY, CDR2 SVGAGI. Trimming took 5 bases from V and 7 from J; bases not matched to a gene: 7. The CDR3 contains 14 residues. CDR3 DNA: TGTGCCAGCAGTGGCCTAGCGGGAGACGCGACCCAGTACTTC. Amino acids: CASSGLAGDATQYF.

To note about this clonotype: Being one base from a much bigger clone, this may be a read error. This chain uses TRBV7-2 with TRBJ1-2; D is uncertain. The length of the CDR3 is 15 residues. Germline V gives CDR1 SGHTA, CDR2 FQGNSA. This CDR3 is CANSLVASGSNGYTF. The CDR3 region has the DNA TGTGCCAACAGCTTAGTTGCCAGCGGCAGCAATGGCTACACCTTC.

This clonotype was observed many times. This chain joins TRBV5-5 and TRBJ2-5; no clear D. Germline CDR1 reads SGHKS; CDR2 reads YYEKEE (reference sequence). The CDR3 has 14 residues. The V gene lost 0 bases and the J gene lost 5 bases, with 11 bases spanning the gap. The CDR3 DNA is TGTGCCAGCAGCTTGGGCGCTGTCTTCGAGACCCAGTACTTC. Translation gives CASSLGAVFETQYF.

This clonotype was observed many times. The CDR3 sequence: CASSLEGGWGNEQFF. CDR3 bases: TGTGCCAGCAGCTTAGAGGGGGGGTGGGGCAATGAGCAGTTCTTC. The chain carries TRBV11-2 and TRBJ2-1, with 7 bases aligning to TRBD2. CDR1 is SGHAT, CDR2 FQNNGV, per germline. The CDR3 sequence is 15 residues long. Trimming removed 0 bases from V and 6 bases from J; junction bases left unmatched: 5.

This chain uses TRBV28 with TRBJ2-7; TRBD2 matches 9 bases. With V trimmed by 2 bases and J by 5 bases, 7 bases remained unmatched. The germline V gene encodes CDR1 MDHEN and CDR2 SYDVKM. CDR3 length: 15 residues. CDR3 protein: CASSLPEGLAHEQYF. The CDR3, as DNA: TGTGCCAGCAGTTTACCCGAGGGACTAGCTCACGAGCAGTACTTC.

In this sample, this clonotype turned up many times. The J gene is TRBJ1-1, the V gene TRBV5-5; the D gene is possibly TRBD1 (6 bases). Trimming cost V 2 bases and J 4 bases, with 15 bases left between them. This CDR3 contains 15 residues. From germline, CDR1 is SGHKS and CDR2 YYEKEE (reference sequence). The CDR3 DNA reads TGTGCCAGCAGCTTAATGGGGGCCGTGCGCACTGAAGCTTTCTTT. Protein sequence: CASSLMGAVRTEAFF. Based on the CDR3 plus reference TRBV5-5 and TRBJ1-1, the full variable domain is DAGVTQSPTHLIKTRGQQVTLRCSPISGHKSVSWYQQVLGQGPQFIFQYYEKEERGRGNFPDRFSARQFPNYSSELNVNALLLGDSALYLCASSLMGAVRTEAFFGQGTRLTVV.

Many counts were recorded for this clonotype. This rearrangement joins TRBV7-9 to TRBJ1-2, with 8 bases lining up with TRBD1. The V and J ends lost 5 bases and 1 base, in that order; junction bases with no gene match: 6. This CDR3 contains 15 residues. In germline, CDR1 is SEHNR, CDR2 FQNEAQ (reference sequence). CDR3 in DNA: TGTGCCAGCAGCCGGGACAGGACCATTAACTATGGCTACACCTTC. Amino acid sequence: CASSRDRTINYGYTF.